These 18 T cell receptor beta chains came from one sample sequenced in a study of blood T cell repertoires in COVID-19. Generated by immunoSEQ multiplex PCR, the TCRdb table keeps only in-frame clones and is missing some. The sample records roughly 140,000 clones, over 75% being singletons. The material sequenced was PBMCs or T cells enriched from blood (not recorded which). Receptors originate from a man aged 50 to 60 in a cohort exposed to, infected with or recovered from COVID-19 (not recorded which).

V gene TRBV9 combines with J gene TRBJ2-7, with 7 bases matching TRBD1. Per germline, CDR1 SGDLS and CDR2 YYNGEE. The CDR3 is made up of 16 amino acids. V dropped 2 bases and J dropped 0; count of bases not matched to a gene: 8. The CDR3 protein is CASSVDTGAYSYEQYF. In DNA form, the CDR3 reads TGTGCCAGCAGCGTTGACACAGGGGCCTACTCCTACGAGCAGTACTTC.

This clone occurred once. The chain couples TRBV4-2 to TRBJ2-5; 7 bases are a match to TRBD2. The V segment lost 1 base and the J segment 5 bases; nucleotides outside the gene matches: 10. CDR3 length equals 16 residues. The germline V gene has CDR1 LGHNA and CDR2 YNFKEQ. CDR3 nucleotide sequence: TGTGCCAGCAGCCAAGTGGGAGGGAGGGCCATGGAGACCCAGTACTTC. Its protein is CASSQVGGRAMETQYF.

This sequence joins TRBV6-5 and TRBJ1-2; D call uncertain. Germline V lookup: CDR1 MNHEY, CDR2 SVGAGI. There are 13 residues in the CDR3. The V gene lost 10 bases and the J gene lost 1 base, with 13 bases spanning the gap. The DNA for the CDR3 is TGTGCCACCTCCTCTACAGTTAACTATGGCTACACCTTC. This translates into CATSSTVNYGYTF.

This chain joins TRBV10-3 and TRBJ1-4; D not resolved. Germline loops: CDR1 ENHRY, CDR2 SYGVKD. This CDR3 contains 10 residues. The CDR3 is CPRRIEKLFF. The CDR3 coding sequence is TGTCCCCGGAGGATTGAAAAACTGTTTTTT.

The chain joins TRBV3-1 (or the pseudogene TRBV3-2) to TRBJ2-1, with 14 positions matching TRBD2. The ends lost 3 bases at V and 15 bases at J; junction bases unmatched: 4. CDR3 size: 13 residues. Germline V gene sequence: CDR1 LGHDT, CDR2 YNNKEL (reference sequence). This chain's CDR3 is CASSHGTSGRGFF. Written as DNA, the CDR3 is TGTGCCAGCAGCCACGGGACTAGCGGGAGAGGGTTCTTC.

CDR3 residues: CASSGGNVGTGELFF. Written as DNA, the CDR3 is TGTGCCAGCAGTGGAGGGAACGTAGGCACCGGGGAGCTGTTTTTT. The chain joins TRBV6-2 or TRBV6-3 to TRBJ2-2; D is possibly TRBD2 (6 bases). The germline gives CDR1 MNHEY, CDR2 SVGEGT. V lost 5 bases and J 4 bases, leaving 14 bases between the germline ends. The CDR3 has 15 residues.

CDR3 nucleotides: TGCGCCAGCAGCTTACGGGAGATAGCGCCCTCAACCGGGGAGCTGTTTTTT. Encoded protein: CASSLREIAPSTGELFF. The rearrangement uses TRBV5-1 and TRBJ2-2; a weak D match, TRBD2 (6 bases). Germline V gives CDR1 SGHRS, CDR2 YFSETQ. V gave up 2 bases and J gave up 5 bases, with 19 bases separating them. There are 17 residues in the CDR3.

CDR3 DNA: TGTGCCAGCAGCTTGGGCCAGCCACGCACAGATACGCAGTATTTT. Protein product: CASSLGQPRTDTQYF. The chain employs TRBV7-9 and TRBJ2-3; D gene ambiguous. V lost 3 bases and J lost 1, with 11 bases in between. This CDR3 has 15 residues. From germline, CDR1 is SEHNR and CDR2 FQNEAQ (reference sequence).

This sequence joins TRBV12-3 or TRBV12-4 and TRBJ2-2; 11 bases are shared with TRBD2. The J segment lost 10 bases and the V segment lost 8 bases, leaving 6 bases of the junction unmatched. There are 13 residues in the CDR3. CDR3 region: CASGLAGQVELFF. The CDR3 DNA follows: TGTGCCAGCGGACTAGCGGGTCAGGTGGAGCTGTTTTTT.

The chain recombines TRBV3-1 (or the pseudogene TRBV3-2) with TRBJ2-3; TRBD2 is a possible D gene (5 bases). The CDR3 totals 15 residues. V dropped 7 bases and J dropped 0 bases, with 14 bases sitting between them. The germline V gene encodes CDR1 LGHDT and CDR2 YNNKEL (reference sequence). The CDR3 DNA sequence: TGTGCCAGCACCCGATCTAGCAGAAGCACAGATACGCAGTATTTT. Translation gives CASTRSSRSTDTQYF.

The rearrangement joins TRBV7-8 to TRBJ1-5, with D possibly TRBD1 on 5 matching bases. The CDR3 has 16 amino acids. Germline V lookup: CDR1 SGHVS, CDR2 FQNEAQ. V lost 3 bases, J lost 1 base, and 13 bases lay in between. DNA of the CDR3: TGTGCCAGCAGCTTCGGGGGGACGACGAGCAATCAGCCCCAGCATTTT. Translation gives CASSFGGTTSNQPQHF. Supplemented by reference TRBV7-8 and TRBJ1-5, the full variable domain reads GAGVSQSPRYKVAKRGQDVALRCDPISGHVSLFWYQQALGQGPEFLTYFQNEAQLDKSGLPSDRFFAERPEGSVSTLKIQRTQQEDSAVYLCASSFGGTTSNQPQHFGDGTRLSIL.

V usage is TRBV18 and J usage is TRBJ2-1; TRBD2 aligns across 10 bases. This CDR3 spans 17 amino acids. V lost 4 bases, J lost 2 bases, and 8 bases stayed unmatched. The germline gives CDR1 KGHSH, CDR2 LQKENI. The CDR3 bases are TGTGCCAGCTCACAACGGCTAGCGGGAGACCCCTACAATGAGCAGTTCTTC. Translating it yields CASSQRLAGDPYNEQFF.

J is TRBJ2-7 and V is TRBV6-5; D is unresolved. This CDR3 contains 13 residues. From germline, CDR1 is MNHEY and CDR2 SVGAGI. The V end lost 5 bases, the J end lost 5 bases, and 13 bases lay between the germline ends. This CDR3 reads CASSRGPWDEQYF. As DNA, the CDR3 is TGTGCCAGCAGTCGCGGCCCCTGGGACGAGCAGTACTTC.

The chain's CDR3 is CASSVVTGETGETQYF. CDR3 sequence (DNA): TGTGCCAGCAGCGTAGTCACAGGGGAAACCGGGGAGACCCAGTACTTC. The rearrangement joins TRBV9 to TRBJ2-5; 7 bases match TRBD1. Looked up from germline, CDR1 is SGDLS and CDR2 is YYNGEE. J gave up 5 bases and V 0 bases, and 10 bases lay outside the gene matches. This CDR3 has 16 amino acids.

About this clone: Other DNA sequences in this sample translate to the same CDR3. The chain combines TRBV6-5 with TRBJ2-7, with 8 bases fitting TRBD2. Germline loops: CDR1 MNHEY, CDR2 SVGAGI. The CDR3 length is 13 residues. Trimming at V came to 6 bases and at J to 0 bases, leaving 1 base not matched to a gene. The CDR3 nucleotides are TGTGCCAGCAGCCGGGGGGGCTCCTACGAGCAGTACTTC. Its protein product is CASSRGGSYEQYF.

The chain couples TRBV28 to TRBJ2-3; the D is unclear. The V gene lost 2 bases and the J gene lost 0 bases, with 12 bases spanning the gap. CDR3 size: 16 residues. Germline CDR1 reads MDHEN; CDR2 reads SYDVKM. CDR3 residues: CASSLGPLTSTDTQYF. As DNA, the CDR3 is TGTGCCAGCAGTTTAGGCCCTTTGACTAGCACAGATACGCAGTATTTT.

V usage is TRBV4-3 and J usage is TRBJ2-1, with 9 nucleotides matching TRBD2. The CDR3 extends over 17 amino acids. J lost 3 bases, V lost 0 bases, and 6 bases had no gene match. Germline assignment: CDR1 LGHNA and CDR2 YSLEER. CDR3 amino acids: CASSQDPLAGHYNEQFF. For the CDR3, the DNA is TGCGCCAGCAGCCAAGATCCCCTAGCGGGGCACTACAATGAGCAGTTCTTC.

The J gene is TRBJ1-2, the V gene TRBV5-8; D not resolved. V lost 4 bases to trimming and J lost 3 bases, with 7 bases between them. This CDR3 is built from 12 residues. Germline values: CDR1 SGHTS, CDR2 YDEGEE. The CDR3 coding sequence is TGTGCCAGCAGCCCGAGGGACTATGGCTACACCTTC. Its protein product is CASSPRDYGYTF.